This T cell receptor (beta chain) was sequenced for a study of Ad26.COV2.S vaccination and SARS-CoV-2 variants. Study context: Donor was assigned to the Ad26.COV2.S arm of trial COV1001.

TCRdb's copy holds only in-frame clones and misses some; the assay was immunoSEQ multiplex PCR. Of around 420,000 clones in the sample, 70% to 90% were seen once. A remark on this clone: The antigen remains unidentified.

The sample's treatment: 15 to 20 received Ad26.COV2.S at low or high dose, single or two shots; a few received placebo; per-sample allocation not given. Collection of samples fell on day 63 after the first vaccine or placebo injection. Germline lookup yields CDR1 SNHLY and CDR2 FYNNEI. The CDR3 covers 11 residues. V shed 7 bases and J shed 11 bases, with 14 bases lying between them. Whole-study results and caveats: With respect to non-spike TCR breadth, vaccine and placebo recipients were similar. Among vaccine recipients, spike-specific TCR breadth exceeded that of placebo recipients.

This TCR came from a person aged 18 to 65 who received the Ad26.COV2.S COVID-19 vaccine or a placebo. This material consisted of peripheral blood, taken in a trial of Ad26.COV2.S vaccine versus placebo. The chain combines TRBV2 with TRBJ1-1; D might be TRBD1 (6 bases). This CDR3 reads CASIWGPSAFF. CDR3 nucleotide sequence: TGTGCCAGCATCTGGGGGCCTTCTGCTTTCTTT.